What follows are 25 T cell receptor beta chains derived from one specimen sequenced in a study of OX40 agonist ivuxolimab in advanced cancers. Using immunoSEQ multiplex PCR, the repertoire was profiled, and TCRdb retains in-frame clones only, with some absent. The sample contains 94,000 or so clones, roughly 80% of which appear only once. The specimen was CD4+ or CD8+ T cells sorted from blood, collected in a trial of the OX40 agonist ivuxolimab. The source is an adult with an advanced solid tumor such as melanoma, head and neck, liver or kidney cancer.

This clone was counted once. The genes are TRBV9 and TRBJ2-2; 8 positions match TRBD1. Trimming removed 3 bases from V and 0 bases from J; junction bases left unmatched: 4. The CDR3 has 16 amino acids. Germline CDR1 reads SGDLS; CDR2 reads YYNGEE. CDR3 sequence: CASSGPGQANTGELFF. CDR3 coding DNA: TGTGCCAGCAGCGGGCCGGGACAGGCGAACACCGGGGAGCTGTTTTTT.

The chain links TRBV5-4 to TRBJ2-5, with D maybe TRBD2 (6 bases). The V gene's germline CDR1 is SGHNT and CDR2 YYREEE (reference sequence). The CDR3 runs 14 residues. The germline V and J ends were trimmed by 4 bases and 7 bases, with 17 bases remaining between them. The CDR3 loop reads CASSPTGGQLTQYF. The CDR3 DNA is TGTGCCAGCAGCCCGACTGGAGGGCAGCTGACCCAGTACTTC.

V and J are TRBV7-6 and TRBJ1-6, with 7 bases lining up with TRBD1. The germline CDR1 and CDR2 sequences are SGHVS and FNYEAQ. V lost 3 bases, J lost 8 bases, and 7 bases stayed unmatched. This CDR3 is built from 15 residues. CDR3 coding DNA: TGTGCCAGCAGCTTGGCCTACAGGGGTGATTCACCCCTCCACTTT. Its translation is CASSLAYRGDSPLHF.

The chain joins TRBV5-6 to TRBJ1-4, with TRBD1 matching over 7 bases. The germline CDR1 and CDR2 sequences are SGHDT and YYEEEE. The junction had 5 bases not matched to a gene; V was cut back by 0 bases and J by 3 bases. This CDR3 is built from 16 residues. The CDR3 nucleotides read TGTGCCAGCAGCTTGGGAGGGGGCGAGTCTAATGAAAAACTGTTTTTT. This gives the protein CASSLGGGESNEKLFF. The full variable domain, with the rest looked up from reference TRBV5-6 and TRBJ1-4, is DAGVTQSPTHLIKTRGQQVTLRCSPKSGHDTVSWYQQALGQGPQFIFQYYEEEERQRGNFPDRFSGHQFPNYSSELNVNALLLGDSALYLCASSLGGGESNEKLFFGSGTQLSVL.

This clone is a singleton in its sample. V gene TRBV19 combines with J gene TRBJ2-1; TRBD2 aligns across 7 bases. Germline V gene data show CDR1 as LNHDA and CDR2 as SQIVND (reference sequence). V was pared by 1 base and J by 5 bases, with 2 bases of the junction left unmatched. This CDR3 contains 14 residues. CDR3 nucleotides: TGTGCCAGTAGTATAGTCGGGGGGAACAATGAGCAGTTCTTC. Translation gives CASSIVGGNNEQFF.

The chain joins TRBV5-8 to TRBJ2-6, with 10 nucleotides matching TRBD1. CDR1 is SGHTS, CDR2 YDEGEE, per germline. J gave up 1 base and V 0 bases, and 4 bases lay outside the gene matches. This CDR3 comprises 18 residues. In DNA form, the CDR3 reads TGTGCCAGCAGCTTGGTTGGACAGGGGGGTTCTGGGGCCAACGTCCTGACTTTC. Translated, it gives CASSLVGQGGSGANVLTF.

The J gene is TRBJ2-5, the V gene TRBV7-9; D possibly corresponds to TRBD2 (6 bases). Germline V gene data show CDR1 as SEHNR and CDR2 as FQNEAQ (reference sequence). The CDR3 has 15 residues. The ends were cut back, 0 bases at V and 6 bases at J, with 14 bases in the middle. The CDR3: CASSLAISLAKTQYF. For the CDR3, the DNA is TGTGCCAGCAGCTTAGCTATATCCCTAGCGAAGACCCAGTACTTC.

CDR3 amino acids: CASSLESVEQYF. CDR3 in DNA: TGTGCCAGCAGCTTGGAGAGTGTAGAGCAGTACTTC. The chain employs TRBV7-9 and TRBJ2-7; D is unclear. The CDR3 consists of 12 residues. Trimming cost V 3 bases and J 7 bases, with 10 bases left between them. Germline CDR1 SEHNR, CDR2 FQNEAQ (reference sequence).

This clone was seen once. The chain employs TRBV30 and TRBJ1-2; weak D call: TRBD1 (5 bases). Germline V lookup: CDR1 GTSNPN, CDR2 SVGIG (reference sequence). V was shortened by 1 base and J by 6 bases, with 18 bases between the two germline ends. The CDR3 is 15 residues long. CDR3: CAWSAPGTLLHGYTF. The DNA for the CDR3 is TGTGCCTGGAGTGCTCCCGGGACCCTCCTACATGGCTACACCTTC. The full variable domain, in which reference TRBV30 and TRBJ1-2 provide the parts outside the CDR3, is SQTIHQWPATLVQPVGSPLSLECTVEGTSNPNLYWYRQAAGRGLQLLFYSVGIGQISSEVPQNLSASRPQDRQFILSSKKLLLSDSGFYLCAWSAPGTLLHGYTFGSGTRLTVV.

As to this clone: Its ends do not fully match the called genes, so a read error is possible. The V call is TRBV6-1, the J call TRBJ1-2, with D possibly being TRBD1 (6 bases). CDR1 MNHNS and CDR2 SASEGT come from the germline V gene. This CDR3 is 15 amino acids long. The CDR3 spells CASSEAQGINCGYTF. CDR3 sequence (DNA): TGTGCCAGCAGTGAAGCGCAGGGGATAAACTGTGGCTACACCTTC.

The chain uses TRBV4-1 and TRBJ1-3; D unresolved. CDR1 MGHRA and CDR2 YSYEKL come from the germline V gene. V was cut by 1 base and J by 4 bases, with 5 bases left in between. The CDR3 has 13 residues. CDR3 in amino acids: CASSQGRGNTIYF. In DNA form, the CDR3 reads TGCGCCAGCAGCCAAGGCCGCGGAAACACCATATATTTT.

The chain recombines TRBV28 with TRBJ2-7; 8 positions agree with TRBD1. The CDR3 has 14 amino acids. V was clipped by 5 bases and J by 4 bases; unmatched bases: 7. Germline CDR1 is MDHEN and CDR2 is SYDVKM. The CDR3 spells CASSRQGLRYEQYF. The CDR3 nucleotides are TGTGCCAGCAGTAGACAGGGGTTAAGGTACGAGCAGTACTTC.

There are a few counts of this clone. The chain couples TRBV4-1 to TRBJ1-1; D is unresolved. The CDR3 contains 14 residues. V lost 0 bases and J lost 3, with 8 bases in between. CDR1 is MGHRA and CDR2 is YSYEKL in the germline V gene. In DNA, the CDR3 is TGCGCCAGCAGCCAAGATCCTCCTTACACTGAAGCTTTCTTT. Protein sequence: CASSQDPPYTEAFF.

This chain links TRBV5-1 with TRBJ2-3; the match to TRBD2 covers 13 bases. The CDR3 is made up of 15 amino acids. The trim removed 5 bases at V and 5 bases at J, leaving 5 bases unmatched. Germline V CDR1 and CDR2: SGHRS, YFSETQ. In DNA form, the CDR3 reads TGCGCCAGCAGGGCCGGGACTAGCGGGATAGATACGCAGTATTTT. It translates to CASRAGTSGIDTQYF.

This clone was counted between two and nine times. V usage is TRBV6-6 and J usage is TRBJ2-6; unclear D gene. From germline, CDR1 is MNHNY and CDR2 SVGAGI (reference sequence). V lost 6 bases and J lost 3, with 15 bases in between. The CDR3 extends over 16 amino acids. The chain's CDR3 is CASSEHTQVGANVLTF. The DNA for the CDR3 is TGTGCCAGCAGCGAACACACCCAGGTTGGGGCCAACGTCCTGACTTTC.

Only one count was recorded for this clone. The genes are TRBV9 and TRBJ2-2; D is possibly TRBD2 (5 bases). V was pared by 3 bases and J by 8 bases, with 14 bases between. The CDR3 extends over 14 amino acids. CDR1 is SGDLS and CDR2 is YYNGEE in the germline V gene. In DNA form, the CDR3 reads TGTGCCAGCAGCGAAAATTCCGGGGTGGGGGAGCTGTTTTTT. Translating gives CASSENSGVGELFF.

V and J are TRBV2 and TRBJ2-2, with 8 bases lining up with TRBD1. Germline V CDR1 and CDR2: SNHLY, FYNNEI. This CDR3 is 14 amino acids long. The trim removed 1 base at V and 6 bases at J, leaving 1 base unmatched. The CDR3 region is CASSEGQGPGELFF. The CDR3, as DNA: TGTGCCAGCAGTGAAGGACAGGGGCCCGGGGAGCTGTTTTTT.

Here the CDR3 DNA reads TGTGCCTGGAGTGTACAGGGACCTCAGCCCCAGCATTTT. Translated, it gives CAWSVQGPQPQHF. J is TRBJ1-5 and V is TRBV30, with D possibly matching TRBD1 (6 bases). CDR1 is GTSNPN and CDR2 is SVGIG in the germline V gene (reference sequence). V dropped 0 bases and J dropped 6 bases, with 9 bases sitting between them. The CDR3 consists of 13 residues. Supplemented by reference TRBV30 and TRBJ1-5, the full variable domain reads SQTIHQWPATLVQPVGSPLSLECTVEGTSNPNLYWYRQAAGRGLQLLFYSVGIGQISSEVPQNLSASRPQDRQFILSSKKLLLSDSGFYLCAWSVQGPQPQHFGDGTRLSIL.

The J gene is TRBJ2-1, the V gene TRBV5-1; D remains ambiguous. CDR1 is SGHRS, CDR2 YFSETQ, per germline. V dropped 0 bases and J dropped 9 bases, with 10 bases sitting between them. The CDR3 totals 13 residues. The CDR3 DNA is TGCGCCAGCAGCTTGGAACAGTCGGGTGAGCAGTTCTTC. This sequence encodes CASSLEQSGEQFF.

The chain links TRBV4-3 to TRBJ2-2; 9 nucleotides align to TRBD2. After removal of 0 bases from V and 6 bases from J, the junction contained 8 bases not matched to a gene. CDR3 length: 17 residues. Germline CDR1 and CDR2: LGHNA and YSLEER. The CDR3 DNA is TGCGCCAGCAGCCAAGATCTGGCGGGGGGGTCTGCCGGGGAGCTGTTTTTT. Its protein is CASSQDLAGGSAGELFF.

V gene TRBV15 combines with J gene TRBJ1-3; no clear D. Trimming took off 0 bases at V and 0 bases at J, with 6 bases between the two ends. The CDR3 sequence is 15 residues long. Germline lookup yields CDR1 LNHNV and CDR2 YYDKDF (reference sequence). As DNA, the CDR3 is TGTGCCACCAGCAGAGAAGTCTTCTCTGGAAACACCATATATTTT. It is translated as CATSREVFSGNTIYF.

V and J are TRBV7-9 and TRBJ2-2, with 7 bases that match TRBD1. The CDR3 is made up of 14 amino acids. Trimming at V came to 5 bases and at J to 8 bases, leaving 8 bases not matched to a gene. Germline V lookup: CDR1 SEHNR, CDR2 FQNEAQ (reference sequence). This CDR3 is CASSTDRVLGELFF. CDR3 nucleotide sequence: TGTGCCAGCAGCACCGACAGGGTCTTAGGGGAGCTGTTTTTT.

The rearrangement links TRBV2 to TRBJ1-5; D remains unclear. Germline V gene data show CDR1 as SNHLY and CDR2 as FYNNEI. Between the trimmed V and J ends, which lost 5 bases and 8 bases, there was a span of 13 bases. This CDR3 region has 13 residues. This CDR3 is CASSPRVAEPQHF. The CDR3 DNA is TGTGCCAGCAGTCCTCGGGTGGCGGAGCCCCAGCATTTT. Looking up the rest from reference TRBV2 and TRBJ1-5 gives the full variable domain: EPEVTQTPSHQVTQMGQEVILRCVPISNHLYFYWYRQILGQKVEFLVSFYNNEISEKSEIFDDQFSVERPDGSNFTLKIRSTKLEDSAMYFCASSPRVAEPQHFGDGTRLSIL.

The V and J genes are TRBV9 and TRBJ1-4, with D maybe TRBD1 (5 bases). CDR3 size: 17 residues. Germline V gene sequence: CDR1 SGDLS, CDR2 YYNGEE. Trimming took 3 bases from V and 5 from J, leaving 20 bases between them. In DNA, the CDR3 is TGTGCCAGCAGCGCAAGGAGTCGGGCCCGGGGGAATGAAAAACTGTTTTTT. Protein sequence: CASSARSRARGNEKLFF. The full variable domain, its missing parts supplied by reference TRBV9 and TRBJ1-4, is DSGVTQTPKHLITATGQRVTLRCSPRSGDLSVYWYQQSLDQGLQFLIQYYNGEERAKGNILERFSAQQFPDLHSELNLSSLELGDSALYFCASSARSRARGNEKLFFGSGTQLSVL.

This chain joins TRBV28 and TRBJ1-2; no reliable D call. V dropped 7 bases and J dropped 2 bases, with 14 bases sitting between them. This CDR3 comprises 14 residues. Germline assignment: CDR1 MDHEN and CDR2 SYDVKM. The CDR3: CASNWAPSNYGYTF. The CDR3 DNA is TGTGCCAGCAATTGGGCACCCTCGAACTATGGCTACACCTTC.